This T cell receptor beta chain emerged from a study of T cell responses to AZD1222 COVID-19 vaccine. Overall study results and limits: Baseline seropositivity characterized only six AZD1222 recipients. Sampled repertoires all dated from after the peak T cell response.

The table came from immunoSEQ multiplex PCR; TCRdb's copy has only in-frame clones and leaves some out. The repertoire holds 100,000 to 150,000 clones, with roughly nine tenths as singletons. With respect to this clone: The antigen remains undetermined.

CDR1 is SGHAT and CDR2 is FQNNGV in the germline V gene. The CDR3 is 14 amino acids. V gave up 5 bases and J gave up 6 bases; unmatched junction bases: 6. The material was peripheral blood, obtained on day 0 of AZD1222 vaccination. This sequence joins TRBV11-2 and TRBJ2-1; 8 bases are a match to TRBD2. The receptor was isolated from an adult in good health. The CDR3 sequence: CASSDGRASNEQFF. CDR3 DNA: TGTGCCAGCAGCGACGGGAGGGCAAGCAATGAGCAGTTCTTC.